The present entry profiles one T cell receptor beta chain with its context. The sample holds a few counts of this clone. This clone's antigen is unknown. Base-call qualities are not available, and no considerably larger clone is one nucleotide away. The cohort consisted of 600 to 750 healthy bone marrow donors. At the time of sampling, all cohort members were nominally healthy, though unrecorded immune exposures were likely present. The donor was CMV seronegative and was included in the group of 352 seronegative cohort members. A peripheral blood sample was provided by each donor, and peripheral blood mononuclear cells were used for TCR beta sequencing. Genomic DNA extraction from the blood cell samples was performed with the Qiagen DNeasy Blood Extraction Kit. The sample originates from a study of cytomegalovirus exposure and HLA in healthy donors listed by TCRdb under 2017. Looking at the study overall: An earlier analysis of 550 to 700 of the donors reported 276 Gb of sequence data and 100 million to 130 million unique TCR beta sequences from around 200 million T cells. In the later analysis, no new phenotypic data were used to find candidate immune exposures; instead, reliance was placed on TCR beta sequences and their occurrence across donors. Approximately 300 gigabases of sequencing data and roughly 81 million unique TCR sequences made up an early release that covered over 550 HLA-typed donors. Donor age, sex, ethnicity and CMV serostatus were compiled alongside the repertoire data. HLA typing included class I and class II loci at four-digit resolution. Because of strong linkage in the cohort, a few DR-DQ haplotypes were treated as single units for association and clustering. The number of donors typed differed by locus, with about 629-630 for A, B, C, DRB1 and DQB1, over 500 for DQA1, 600 to 610 for DPA1, and approximately 470 for DPB1. In addition to the first cohort of approximately 670 subjects, a separate validation cohort of approximately 110 different subjects was used. A later genetic analysis took genome-wide SNP genotypes for about 55% of the 666 donors and used that subset as a discovery cohort. The study profiled the T cell repertoires of hundreds of subjects by immunosequencing and related them to cytomegalovirus serostatus. High-throughput TCR immunosequencing, statistical association of individual TCRs with disease status, and machine learning were combined to predict cytomegalovirus infection status. A later analysis re-examined previously published TCR beta repertoires from 610 or so donors and added high-resolution HLA genotyping to investigate patterns of TCR occurrence. The study aimed to test whether signatures of past pathogen exposure could be identified by cataloging public T cell receptors. Across approximately 400 genotyped donors of the cohort, an average of approximately 240,000 unique TCR beta nucleotide sequences per donor were sequenced, and 15% to 20% of those sequences were non-productive. An earlier analysis of several hundred of the donors used high-throughput TCR beta sequencing to judge whether each TCR beta V gene segment behaved as functional or pseudogenic. All discovery cohort repertoires had been generated using a single sequencing platform. Of the 300 to 500 genotyped donors, roughly 80% were placed in the genetic ancestry cluster associated with self-reported Caucasian donors.

Library preparation used the immunoSEQ multiplex PCR assay. For the multiplex PCR, a mixture combining 60 forward primers for TCR Vbeta segments and 13 reverse primers for TCR Jbeta segments was used. The CDR3 region of rearranged TCR beta genes was amplified from genomic DNA by a multiplex PCR assay. The Illumina HiSeq System was used to sequence the amplified TCR beta libraries as 87-base-pair reads. Per the original workflow: Across the 700 or so repertoires, a later analysis counted 80 million or so unique TCR beta chains, around 11 million of which were shared by at least two donors. Raw reads were error-corrected and collapsed into unique sequences with a nearest-neighbor algorithm that merged closely related sequences to remove PCR and sequencing errors. Alignment of CDR3 sequences to IMGT reference sequences was used to assign V, D and J gene segments. Each retained sequence needed at least a six-nucleotide match to both a V gene segment and a J gene segment. A rearrangement counted as productive if the CDR3 had no stop codons and remained in frame with V and J, and every other rearrangement counted as non-productive. Following IMGT convention, CDR3 was defined as the stretch from the second conserved V-encoded cysteine up to the conserved J-encoded phenylalanine. In an earlier analysis of 500 to 650 of the donors, sequences lacking an unambiguous match to a single V gene segment were excluded. An earlier analysis of a few hundred of the donors called V segments functional above 56.7% productive rearrangements and segregating when the between-donor standard deviation exceeded 5%. A statistical classification framework was developed to diagnose cytomegalovirus status using the catalog of TCR beta chain sequences. V and J gene assignment, in a later analysis, came from comparing TCR nucleotide sequences with IMGT/GENE-DB human TR gene sequences. In a later analysis, CDR3 sequences and most-parsimonious VDJ recombination scenarios were assigned using the TCRdist pipeline. In a later analysis, every TCR beta chain was defined by the combination of its CDR3 amino acid sequence and its V-gene family, and reads without a unique V-gene family were dropped. In a later analysis, 450 to 600 highly shared, low-generation-probability nucleotide sequences were removed to address suspected cross-contamination and a sequencing artifact. In a later analysis, a clonal expansion index was calculated for each public chain from normalized within-repertoire ranks of inferred template counts. Generation probabilities in a later analysis came from a VDJ recombination model fitted to out-of-frame rearrangements, and those results were checked against IGoR. A later analysis scored TCR-TCR, TCR-HLA and TCR-CMV co-occurrence with hypergeometric tests, applying a repertoire-size bias correction to TCR pairs. False discovery rates were estimated in a later analysis by permuting HLA or CMV assignments 20 times. In a later analysis, co-occurring TCRs were grouped using DBSCAN, with TCRdist sequence similarity added in when clustering inside HLA-allele-positive subsets. Repertoires with fewer than 30,000 or more than 120,000 public chains were left out of co-occurrence clustering, as were four to six repertoires with anomalous nucleotide sharing. The table was pulled from immuneACCESS by TCRdb, which kept in-frame rearrangements only. Such tables lose some clones; where checked, under half of the loss comes from unresolved V genes, and the rest has no known cause. V and J calls and clone size come straight from that table; D and trimming were deduced from the DNA. A total of tens of thousands of clones appear in this sample, 82% of them only once. 3% to 4% of the sample is held by the ten biggest clonotypes.

From a lookup of the germline V gene, CDR1 and CDR2 are MDHEN and SYDVKM. Reading from cysteine to phenylalanine, the CDR3 counts 14 amino acids. Here the CDR3 DNA is all that survives: 42 bases in frame from base 1. The junction shows trimming of 3 bases on V and 3 bases on J, plus 9 bases between the germline ends. What the research found in general, with its limitations: The earlier analysis of fewer than 750 of the donors excluded 15 to 20 rarely observed V segments, including chromosome 9 orphons, because counts were too low. In a later analysis, most CMV-associated TCR beta chains were found to appear HLA-restricted, with HLA associations seemingly driven largely by CMV exposure. A later analysis reported that several top co-occurrence clusters appeared linked to parvovirus B19, influenza, CMV and Epstein-Barr virus. When HLA alleles, especially DR and DQ, strongly co-occurred, TCR associations were difficult to assign to individual alleles. The only immune exposure information available for the cohort was CMV serostatus. In a later analysis, about 17,000 TCR beta sequences were associated with specific HLA alleles at a false discovery rate of 0.05. Most TCR sequences were seen in very few donors, while some public TCRs were found in many individuals. A further reported finding was that TCR beta sequences accurately predicted the HLA-A and HLA-B alleles for most subjects in the first cohort. V-gene and J-gene trimming of TCR beta chains was associated with a missense DCLRE1C variant in a later genetic analysis, and the association was replicated in an independent cohort. Some IMGT-functional V segments, including TRBV6-2 and TRBV6-3, could not be told apart with the 87-base-pair reads, so those segments were excluded. In a later analysis, the rate of TCR association differed among HLA loci, with DRB1 alleles having the most associated TCRs and HLA-C alleles having the fewest. An earlier analysis of 450 to 750 of the donors showed that most TCR beta V segments appeared in productive rearrangements either about 87% or about 30% of the time, which broadly matched IMGT annotations. Because some donors lacked HLA typing at each locus, the association tests relied only on the typed subset. It was suggested by the authors that the approach could potentially be generalized to other disease states and immunological phenotypes. The study listed approximately 150 TCR beta chains as associated with cytomegalovirus. Presence/absence analyses assumed roughly uniform sequencing depth across donors, an assumption that may not hold. A few of the identified cytomegalovirus-associated TCR beta chains were confirmed in vitro to be specific for cytomegalovirus antigens. Linkage disequilibrium might explain the correlated functional status among segregating V segments, but an unknown experimental factor could not be ruled out. In a later analysis, HLA-associated TCR beta chains were found to be more clonally expanded and to have lower generation probabilities than equally common non-associated chains. A cluster of highly shared sequence variants was judged likely to represent a technical artifact of the sequencing pipeline. Cytomegalovirus status was reported to be diagnosed by the classifier with high specificity and sensitivity in both the original and validation cohorts. The cohort was sequenced for TCR beta chains only, and without alpha or paired-chain data the features that could be detected were limited. According to a later genetic analysis, donors in an Asian-associated ancestry cluster had fewer N-insertions in productive TCRs than the approximately 690-donor mean.

The sequenced material came from PBMCs. The receptor was derived from a man aged 45 to 65 in good health and CMV-seronegative. This chain joins TRBV28 to TRBJ2-1, with TRBD1 as a weak D call on 6 bases. The DNA sequence follows: TGTGCCAGCAGTTTCCTCAGGGGCTACAATGAGCAGTTCTTC. Translated, it reads CASSFLRGYNEQFF.